Ten or more counts support the clone carrying this T cell receptor (beta chain). Its specificity is not known. The source of the sample is a study of read filtering for tumor transcriptome and immune sequencing. Study-level background: Patients were approximately 18 male and 11 to 15 female, mean age approximately 60 years, range about 45 to 85. TCR-mapped reads were about 3.5 to 10.27 million with IR-seq versus about 80 to 1273 with RNA-seq.

The V gene's germline CDR1 is MDHEN and CDR2 SYDVKM. The CDR3 runs 15 residues. V gave up 2 bases and J gave up 4 bases; unmatched junction bases: 5. Points from the study as a whole: Roughly 80% of IR-seq clonotypes had one read, totaling around 3.3% of reads; RNA-seq: 74.6% and 44.6%. IR-seq captured clonotypes deeper and more reliably than RNA-seq.

The library was built from about 400 ng RNA with molecular barcoded adaptors for alpha/delta and beta/gamma chains. TCRdb reprocessed the reads via MiXCR and lists one record per CDR3 protein. The table has around 50,000 distinct CDR3 sequences, approximately 22% seen once; the top ten hold about 18%. This clonotype originated in a donor at least 40 years old with multiple myeloma. The rearrangement joins TRBV28 to TRBJ2-1; 7 bases are a match to TRBD2. Sequenced input: a population of CD138-negative cells sorted from bone marrow. Here the CDR3 DNA reads TGTGCCAGCAGTTTACGTAGCGGGCCTTACAATGAGCAGTTCTTC. Amino acid sequence: CASSLRSGPYNEQFF.